This T cell receptor beta chain was profiled in a study of early T cells in non-severe SARS-CoV-2 infection. This clonotype was counted at least ten times. The germline V gene has CDR1 MNHNS and CDR2 SASEGT. V dropped 3 bases and J dropped 3 bases, with 3 bases sitting between them. The CDR3 has 12 amino acids. TCRdb itself ran the 5' RACE reads through MiXCR, one entry per CDR3 protein. Of under 70,000 distinct CDR3 sequences listed, approximately 5.6% were seen once; the top ten hold 6.8%. The V call is TRBV6-1, the J call TRBJ2-1; D unresolved. This clonotype originated in an adult who was a healthcare worker with PCR-confirmed SARS-CoV-2 infection or an uninfected control (not recorded which). Sample: whole blood. CDR3 loop: CASSDFYNEQFF. CDR3 bases: TGTGCCAGCAGTGATTTCTACAATGAGCAGTTCTTC.